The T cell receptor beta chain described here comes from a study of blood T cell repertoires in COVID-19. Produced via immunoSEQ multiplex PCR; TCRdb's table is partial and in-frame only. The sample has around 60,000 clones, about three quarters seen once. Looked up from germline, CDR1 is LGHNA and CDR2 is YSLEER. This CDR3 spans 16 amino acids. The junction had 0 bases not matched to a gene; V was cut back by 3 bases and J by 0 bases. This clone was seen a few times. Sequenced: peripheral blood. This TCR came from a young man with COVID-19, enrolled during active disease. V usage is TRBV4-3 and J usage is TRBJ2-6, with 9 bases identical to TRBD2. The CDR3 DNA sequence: TGCGCCAGCAGCCAGACTAGCGGCTCTGGGGCCAACGTCCTGACTTTC. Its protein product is CASSQTSGSGANVLTF.